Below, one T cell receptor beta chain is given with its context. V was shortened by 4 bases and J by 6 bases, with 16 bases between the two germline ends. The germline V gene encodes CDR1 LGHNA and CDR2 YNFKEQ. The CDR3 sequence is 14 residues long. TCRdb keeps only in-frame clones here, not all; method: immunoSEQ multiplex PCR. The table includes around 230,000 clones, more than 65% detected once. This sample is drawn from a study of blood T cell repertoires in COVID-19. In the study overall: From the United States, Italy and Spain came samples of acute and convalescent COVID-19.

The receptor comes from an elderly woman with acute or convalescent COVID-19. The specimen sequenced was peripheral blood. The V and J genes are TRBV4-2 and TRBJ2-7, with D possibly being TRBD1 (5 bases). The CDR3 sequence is CASSPSGAVFEQYF. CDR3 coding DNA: TGTGCCAGCAGCCCTAGTGGGGCGGTCTTCGAGCAGTACTTC.